This TCR beta chain was sequenced in a study of immune evolution from preneoplasia to lung adenocarcinoma. TCRdb's table, derived via immunoSEQ multiplex PCR, lists solely in-frame clones and lacks some. In the table there are more than 4,000 clones, roughly 82% of which are singletons. As to this clone: Its antigen is as yet unknown.

The CDR3 loop spans 13 amino acids. V lost 6 bases and J lost 8; bases outside the gene matches: 4. The germline V gene has CDR1 ENHRY and CDR2 SYGVKD. Patients had resection in Japan or China between about 2014 and 2017. Each case's diagnosis was confirmed by two pathologists on H&E. Study outcomes and limitations: Later-stage lesions seemingly showed higher T cell density and diversity than normal lung. Top clone share appeared to fall from AAH through AIS, MIA, adenocarcinoma.

This TCR was recovered from a person in their sixties or seventies with lung adenocarcinoma. The chain links TRBV10-3 to TRBJ1-4, with 9 bases matching TRBD1. Material for sequencing was FFPE adjacent normal lung tissue. The DNA for the CDR3 is TGTGCCATCAGAGACAGGGGGGCCGAAAAACTGTTTTTT. Amino acid sequence: CAIRDRGAEKLFF.